Listed below are T cell receptor beta chains from one sample, sequenced in a study of T cells in Graves' hyperthyroidism and ophthalmopathy. MiXCR, run by TCRdb on the multiplex PCR reads, gives a single entry per CDR3 protein. In the table there are 500,000 to 600,000 distinct CDR3 sequences, about half of which are singletons. The source material was peripheral blood or thyroid tissue (not recorded which). These receptors originate from an adult woman with Graves' disease, either hyperthyroidism or ophthalmopathy (not recorded which). Both conserved end residues are part of each CDR3. The order of the fields is V gene, D gene, J gene, clone size, CDR3 DNA, CDR3 protein. D genes are given only for firm matches. Size is omitted from some rows. Given values are once, few, many or a class for expanded clones.

v_gene: TRBV15; d_gene: .; j_gene: TRBJ1-6; abundance: many; CDR3nt: TGTGCCACCAGCGGCACGGACACCCGGTCACCCCTCCACTTT; CDR3aa: CATSGTDTRSPLHF
v_gene: TRBV7-7; d_gene: TRBD1; j_gene: TRBJ1-4; abundance: many; CDR3nt: TGTGCTAGCAGCTCACAGGGGGCAACTAATGAAAAACTGTTTTTT; CDR3aa: CASSSQGATNEKLFF
v_gene: TRBV5-4; d_gene: TRBD2; j_gene: TRBJ2-5; abundance: many; CDR3nt: TGTGCCAGCAGTCCTATAGCGGGAGGGCCTGAGACCCAGTACTTC; CDR3aa: CASSPIAGGPETQYF
v_gene: TRBV10-3; d_gene: TRBD2; j_gene: TRBJ2-2; abundance: many; CDR3nt: TGTGCCATCAGAGGGACTAGCGGGTATCCCGGGGAGCTGTTTTTT; CDR3aa: CAIRGTSGYPGELFF
v_gene: TRBV7-2; d_gene: .; j_gene: TRBJ2-7; abundance: few; CDR3nt: TGTGCCAGCAGGCAGCCCCCAGCCCAGGAGCAGTACTTC; CDR3aa: CASRQPPAQEQYF
v_gene: TRBV6-5; d_gene: .; j_gene: TRBJ1-6; abundance: .; CDR3nt: TGTGCCAGCAGTAGGACAGAATCTAACAATTCACCCCTCCACTTT; CDR3aa: CASSRTESNNSPLHF
v_gene: TRBV19; d_gene: TRBD1; j_gene: TRBJ1-5; abundance: .; CDR3nt: TGTGCCAGTAGTCCACAGGGGGGAACCTACGAGCATTTT; CDR3aa: CASSPQGGTYEHF
v_gene: TRBV2; d_gene: TRBD1; j_gene: TRBJ1-1; abundance: many; CDR3nt: TGTGCCAGCAGGTTCACAGGGGATGGGAACGCTGAAGCTTTCTTT; CDR3aa: CASRFTGDGNAEAFF
v_gene: TRBV10-3; d_gene: TRBD1; j_gene: TRBJ1-2; abundance: many; CDR3nt: TGTGCCATCATGCGACAGGGATTTACTAACTATGGCTACACCTTC; CDR3aa: CAIMRQGFTNYGYTF
v_gene: TRBV7-4; d_gene: .; j_gene: TRBJ2-7; abundance: .; CDR3nt: TGTGTCAGCTCACCTCCCGGGCGGAAGAGCTACGAGCAGTACTTC; CDR3aa: CVSSPPGRKSYEQYF
v_gene: TRBV9; d_gene: .; j_gene: TRBJ1-2; abundance: many; CDR3nt: TGTGCCAGCAGCGTAGGAGGGGCGGCGAACTATGGCTACACCTTC; CDR3aa: CASSVGGAANYGYTF
v_gene: TRBV2; d_gene: .; j_gene: TRBJ1-5; abundance: .; CDR3nt: TGTGCCAGCAGCGCGGTGGAGGGAAGTCAGCCCCAGCATTTT; CDR3aa: CASSAVEGSQPQHF
v_gene: TRBV5-1; d_gene: TRBD2; j_gene: TRBJ2-7; abundance: .; CDR3nt: TGCGCCAGCAGCTTGGATAGCGGGACGTACGAGCAGTACTTC; CDR3aa: CASSLDSGTYEQYF
v_gene: TRBV24-1; d_gene: TRBD2; j_gene: TRBJ2-1; abundance: .; CDR3nt: TGTGCCACCAGTGAGGTAGCGGGATATTCCTACAATGAGCAGTTCTTC; CDR3aa: CATSEVAGYSYNEQFF
v_gene: TRBV25-1; d_gene: .; j_gene: TRBJ1-3; abundance: .; CDR3nt: TGTGCCAGCTTAGCCTTCTCTGGAAACACCATATATTTT; CDR3aa: CASLAFSGNTIYF
v_gene: TRBV24-1; d_gene: TRBD1; j_gene: TRBJ1-2; abundance: many; CDR3nt: TGTGCCACCAGTGATCCTAACCGGGACAGGGGGCAATGGTGGGCTGGCTACACCTTC; CDR3aa: CATSDPNRDRGQWWAGYTF
v_gene: TRBV5-1; d_gene: .; j_gene: TRBJ2-2; abundance: many; CDR3nt: TGCGCCAGCAGCACCAGCCAGGGAACCGGGGAGCTGTTTTTT; CDR3aa: CASSTSQGTGELFF
v_gene: TRBV5-1; d_gene: TRBD1; j_gene: TRBJ1-4; abundance: many; CDR3nt: TGCGCCAGCAGCTTGGCGGGACAGAATGAAAAACTGTTTTTT; CDR3aa: CASSLAGQNEKLFF